These 26 T cell receptor beta chains share one sample of origin, sequenced in a study of spatial heterogeneity in lung cancer. TCRdb used MiXCR to reprocess the 5' RACE reads, holding one entry per CDR3 protein. The sample yields about 25,000 distinct CDR3 sequences, 4.5% to 7.5% seen once. Time point: blood at routine non-recurrence follow-up after resection. Unsorted whole RNA of tumor, nontumor lung or frozen PBMC was sequenced. The sequencing used PBMCs, collected at follow-up. These receptors were collected from a male donor with early-stage non-small cell lung cancer.

This clonotype was counted at least ten times. The V gene is TRBV29-1, the J gene TRBJ2-1, with 7 bases aligning to TRBD1. The J segment lost 6 bases and the V segment lost 6 bases, leaving 8 bases of the junction unmatched. Germline CDR1 is SQVTM and CDR2 is ANQGSEA. This CDR3 is 13 amino acids long. In DNA, the CDR3 is TGCAGCGTGGGACAGCAGACTTCCAATGAGCAGTTCTTC. This codes for CSVGQQTSNEQFF.

This clonotype was counted many times. The gene calls are TRBV5-1 and TRBJ1-1, with D possibly being TRBD1 (5 bases). V lost 0 bases and J lost 3, with 12 bases in between. This CDR3 comprises 15 residues. The germline gives CDR1 SGHRS, CDR2 YFSETQ. The CDR3 spells CASSLGDGLYTEAFF. The CDR3 nucleotides read TGCGCCAGCAGCTTGGGGGACGGCCTATACACTGAAGCTTTCTTT. The entire variable domain, with the rest obtained from reference TRBV5-1 and TRBJ1-1, is as follows: KAGVTQTPRYLIKTRGQQVTLSCSPISGHRSVSWYQQTPGQGLQFLFEYFSETQRNKGNFPGRFSGRQFSNSRSEMNVSTLELGDSALYLCASSLGDGLYTEAFFGQGTRLTVV.

By its share, this clonotype is medium-sized. The chain is built from TRBV6-5 and TRBJ2-1, with 10 bases fitting TRBD2. Unmatched junction bases numbered 3, after V lost 7 bases and J lost 0 bases. The germline CDR1 and CDR2 sequences are MNHEY and SVGAGI. The CDR3 has 15 residues. In nucleotides, the CDR3 is TGTGCCAGCATGTTAGCGGGAGGCTCCTACAATGAGCAGTTCTTC. This translates into CASMLAGGSYNEQFF.

This clonotype was counted ten times or more. The V gene is TRBV4-3, the J gene TRBJ2-4, with TRBD2 identical over 7 bases. With V trimmed by 1 base and J by 8 bases, 2 bases remained unmatched. The germline CDR1 and CDR2 sequences are LGHNA and YSLEER. This CDR3 contains 13 residues. The CDR3 spells CASSQVSGDIQYF. The CDR3 region has the DNA TGCGCCAGCAGCCAAGTCAGCGGGGACATTCAGTACTTC.

This clonotype was seen more than once but under ten times. The chain couples TRBV6-2 or TRBV6-3 to TRBJ2-7, with D perhaps matching TRBD1 (6 bases). V dropped 6 bases and J dropped 2 bases, with 17 bases sitting between them. This CDR3 is 15 amino acids long. Germline V gene data show CDR1 as MNHEY and CDR2 as SVGEGT. The CDR3 here is CASRDGSGAAYEQYF. The CDR3 nucleotides read TGTGCCAGCAGGGACGGGTCAGGGGCGGCCTACGAGCAGTACTTC.

This clonotype showed up many times. V and J are TRBV7-9 and TRBJ1-1; D is perhaps TRBD1 (6 bases). The ends were cut back, 3 bases at V and 4 bases at J, with 12 bases in the middle. The V gene's germline CDR1 is SEHNR and CDR2 FQNEAQ (reference sequence). CDR3 size: 14 residues. In DNA form, the CDR3 reads TGTGCCAGCAGCTTTGGCGGACAGTCCACTGAAGCTTTCTTT. Its protein product is CASSFGGQSTEAFF.

At least ten counts were recorded for this clonotype. The chain uses TRBV7-2 and TRBJ2-3; 7 nucleotides match TRBD1. The ends lost 4 bases at V and 1 base at J; junction bases unmatched: 2. Germline-derived CDR1 and CDR2 are SGHTA and FQGNSA. This CDR3 is built from 14 residues. The CDR3 sequence is CASSSGGGTDTQYF. DNA for the CDR3: TGTGCCAGCAGCTCAGGGGGAGGCACAGATACGCAGTATTTT.

This clonotype was recorded many times. The chain recombines TRBV7-6 with TRBJ1-4; D might be TRBD1 (5 bases). V was pared by 5 bases and J by 12 bases, with 16 bases between. Germline V gene lookup returns CDR1 SGHVS and CDR2 FNYEAQ. The CDR3 loop spans 13 amino acids. CDR3 sequence reads: CASSPMSGLELFF. CDR3 in DNA: TGTGCCAGCAGCCCGATGTCAGGGCTAGAACTGTTTTTT. Combining the CDR3 with reference TRBV7-6 and TRBJ1-4 gives the whole variable domain GAGVSQSPRYKVTKRGQDVALRCDPISGHVSLYWYRQALGQGPEFLTYFNYEAQQDKSGLPNDRFSAERPEGSISTLTIQRTEQRDSAMYRCASSPMSGLELFFGSGTQLSVL.

At least ten counts were recorded for this clonotype. The rearrangement links TRBV11-1 to TRBJ2-7, with a tentative D call TRBD2 (6 bases). Trimming stripped 3 bases from V and 0 bases from J, with 12 bases between. The length of the CDR3 is 15 residues. From germline, CDR1 is SGHAT and CDR2 FQDESV (reference sequence). In nucleotides, the CDR3 is TGTGCCAGCAGCTTGGGCGGGACTGTCTCCTACGAGCAGTACTTC. This translates into CASSLGGTVSYEQYF.

Worth noting for this clonotype: One end of the junction varies from germline; a read error may be responsible. The rearrangement uses TRBV6-1 and TRBJ2-1, with D maybe TRBD2 (6 bases). Germline V gives CDR1 MNHNS, CDR2 SASEGT. The CDR3 sequence is 14 residues long. CDR3 amino acids: CASRYSGSYNGQFF. The CDR3 DNA sequence: TGTGCCAGCAGATATAGCGGTTCCTACAATGGGCAGTTCTTC.

This clonotype showed up many times. The chain combines TRBV19 with TRBJ2-6; 7 nucleotides match TRBD1. Germline CDR1 LNHDA, CDR2 SQIVND (reference sequence). The ends lost 9 bases at V and 4 bases at J; junction bases unmatched: 15. The CDR3 is made up of 17 amino acids. Written as DNA, the CDR3 is TGTGCCAGCCGGAACCGACAGGGAACCTCGGGGGCCAACGTCCTGACTTTC. This gives the protein CASRNRQGTSGANVLTF. Combining the CDR3 with reference TRBV19 and TRBJ2-6 gives the whole variable domain DGGITQSPKYLFRKEGQNVTLSCEQNLNHDAMYWYRQDPGQGLRLIYYSQIVNDFQKGDIAEGYSVSREKKESFPLTVTSAQKNPTAFYLCASRNRQGTSGANVLTFGAGSRLTVL.

This clonotype was observed at least ten times. This rearrangement joins TRBV5-6 to TRBJ1-4; D is perhaps TRBD1 (5 bases). Germline V gene sequence: CDR1 SGHDT, CDR2 YYEEEE. The CDR3 is 16 residues long. V gave up 4 bases and J gave up 8 bases, with 21 bases separating them. CDR3 in DNA: TGTGCCAGCAGCCTCCCGGCCCGAGGAGGGGAAGAAAAACTGTTTTTT. Its protein is CASSLPARGGEEKLFF.

The CDR3 sequence is CASSSGQGPYEQYF. CDR3 nucleotide sequence: TGTGCCAGCAGCTCAGGACAGGGGCCCTACGAGCAGTACTTC. The chain combines TRBV7-8 with TRBJ2-7, with 9 bases matching TRBD1. Trimming removed 4 bases from V and 2 bases from J; junction bases left unmatched: 3. Germline V gene data show CDR1 as SGHVS and CDR2 as FQNEAQ. CDR3 length: 14 amino acids.

The J gene is TRBJ1-1, the V gene TRBV12-3 or TRBV12-4, with D possibly TRBD1 on 5 matching bases. This CDR3 is 14 amino acids long. V was shortened by 3 bases and J by 6 bases, with 14 bases between the two germline ends. In DNA, the CDR3 is TGTGCCAGCAGTTTCCGGGTGAGGGGAGCTGAAGCTTTCTTT. Encoded protein: CASSFRVRGAEAFF.

In this sample, this clonotype turned up many times. The chain carries TRBV5-1 and TRBJ1-2; 11 positions match TRBD1. The V segment lost 0 bases and the J segment 8 bases; nucleotides outside the gene matches: 6. CDR3 length: 15 amino acids. Per germline, CDR1 SGHRS and CDR2 YFSETQ. CDR3 protein: CASSLASGQGEGYTF. For the CDR3, the DNA is TGCGCCAGCAGCTTGGCCTCGGGACAGGGGGAAGGCTACACCTTC.

Only a few counts were recorded for this clonotype. The genes are TRBV7-2 and TRBJ2-2; 7 bases map to TRBD2. J gave up 8 bases and V 4 bases, and 19 bases lay outside the gene matches. Germline V gene sequence: CDR1 SGHTA, CDR2 FQGNSA. This CDR3 region has 18 residues. Here the CDR3 DNA reads TGTGCCAGCAGCTCCCCGGCTAGCGGCCTCTCTAGGGCGGGGGAGCTGTTTTTT. Translating it yields CASSSPASGLSRAGELFF.

At least ten counts were recorded for this clonotype. The junction shows a germline mismatch at one end, possibly a read error. This chain joins TRBV12-3 or TRBV12-4 and TRBJ1-2; no clear D. The CDR3 extends over 14 amino acids. As DNA, the CDR3 is TGTGCCAGCAGTCCAACTGGACGGATCCCTGTCTTCGCCTTC. Protein product: CASSPTGRIPVFAF.

CDR3 nucleotides: TGTGCCAGCAGCCCCCGAGGTTGGGGCAAAAATGAGCAGTTCTTC. Protein: CASSPRGWGKNEQFF. The gene calls are TRBV7-2 and TRBJ2-1; D might be TRBD1 (5 bases). The CDR3 totals 15 residues. CDR1 is SGHTA, CDR2 FQGNSA, per germline. V lost 5 bases and J 7 bases, leaving 18 bases between the germline ends.

This clonotype was seen a handful of times. The chain links TRBV4-1 to TRBJ2-1, with TRBD2 matching over 7 bases. V lost 0 bases to trimming and J lost 2 bases; unmatched junction nucleotides: 7. The CDR3 covers 17 residues. The germline CDR1 and CDR2 sequences are MGHRA and YSYEKL. CDR3 residues: CASSQEGPTSPYNEQFF. The CDR3 DNA is TGCGCCAGCAGCCAAGAAGGCCCGACTAGCCCCTACAATGAGCAGTTCTTC.

The chain recombines TRBV6-2 or TRBV6-3 with TRBJ1-5; D is perhaps TRBD1 (5 bases). This CDR3 region has 18 residues. The germline V gene has CDR1 MNHEY and CDR2 SVGEGT. The V and J ends lost 8 bases and 5 bases respectively, with 28 bases between them. CDR3 region: CASQARQPKNRIDQPQHF. CDR3 nucleotide sequence: TGTGCCAGCCAGGCCCGACAGCCTAAGAATAGAATCGATCAGCCCCAGCATTTT.

For this clonotype: This may be a read error, as it is one base from a much larger clone. The rearrangement joins TRBV5-1 to TRBJ2-5; TRBD2 is a possible D gene (5 bases). The CDR3 sequence is 14 residues long. Looked up from germline, CDR1 is SGHRS and CDR2 is YFSETQ. The CDR3 nucleotides read TGCGCCAACAGCGGCGGACTGTACCAAGAGACCCAGTACTTC. The encoded protein is CANSGGLYQETQYF. The complete variable domain, with remaining parts taken from reference TRBV5-1 and TRBJ2-5, reads KAGVTQTPRYLIKTRGQQVTLSCSPISGHRSVSWYQQTPGQGLQFLFEYFSETQRNKGNFPGRFSGRQFSNSRSEMNVSTLELGDSALYLCANSGGLYQETQYFGPGTRLLVL.

This clonotype was observed at least ten times. The chain couples TRBV24-1 to TRBJ2-3; 9 bases agree with TRBD1. In germline, CDR1 is KGHDR, CDR2 SFDVKD. The trim removed 2 bases at V and 4 bases at J, leaving 6 bases unmatched. The CDR3 totals 16 residues. This chain's CDR3 is CATSDSGQGRPDTQYF. CDR3 bases: TGTGCCACCAGTGATTCTGGACAGGGGAGGCCAGATACGCAGTATTTT.

This clonotype was detected ten times or more. V usage is TRBV12-3 or TRBV12-4 and J usage is TRBJ2-1, with 9 bases that match TRBD2. J gave up 7 bases and V 5 bases, and 6 bases lay outside the gene matches. This CDR3 is 14 amino acids long. CDR3 sequence (DNA): TGTGCCAGCAGTGACAGCGGGGGGCGTAATGAGCAGTTCTTC. Its translation: CASSDSGGRNEQFF.

In this sample, this clonotype turned up many times. The chain recombines TRBV29-1 with TRBJ2-3; 10 bases align to TRBD1. Trimming at V came to 3 bases and at J to 1 base, leaving 1 base not matched to a gene. The CDR3 is made up of 14 amino acids. Germline assignment: CDR1 SQVTM and CDR2 ANQGSEA. The DNA for the CDR3 is TGCAGCGTTGACGGGACAGGGGGCACAGATACGCAGTATTTT. This codes for CSVDGTGGTDTQYF.

This clonotype was seen repeatedly, ten times or more. The chain links TRBV4-3 to TRBJ2-3; weak D call: TRBD1 (7 bases). V gave up 1 base and J gave up 6 bases, with 17 bases separating them. Germline loops: CDR1 LGHNA, CDR2 YSLEER. The CDR3 runs to 16 residues. The CDR3 region has the DNA TGCGCCAGCAGCCAAGGGACAGGCGGGGATACGGATACGCAGTATTTT. Translated: CASSQGTGGDTDTQYF.

This clonotype was seen ten or more times. The CDR3 sequence: CASSFGQGREAFF. Written as DNA, the CDR3 is TGTGCCAGCAGCTTCGGACAGGGCCGTGAAGCTTTCTTT. The chain couples TRBV7-3 to TRBJ1-1, with 8 bases fitting TRBD1. J was trimmed by 7 bases and V by 3 bases; bases with no gene match: 4. The CDR3 has 13 residues. Per germline, CDR1 SGHTA and CDR2 FQGTGA.